The rows below give T cell receptor beta chains drawn from one sample of a study of PD-1 blockade in classical Hodgkin lymphoma. Method: immunoSEQ multiplex PCR; TCRdb's copy keeps in-frame clones and lacks some. The sample carries 32,000 or so clones, more than 85% recorded once. This sample comprised CD4+ T cells from blood, obtained before the fourth cycle of nivolumab. The receptors derive from a human donor with classical Hodgkin lymphoma. Each CDR3 is given without its conserved first and last residue.

v_gene	j_gene	CDR3aa
TRBV7-7	TRBJ2-3	ASSLDLSGLGTDTQY
TRBV7-2	TRBJ2-7	ASRSGTSTYEQY
TRBV9	TRBJ2-7	ASSVAVGPYEQY
TRBV7-2	TRBJ1-4	ASSFSLEKLF
TRBV27	TRBJ2-5	ASSLFGGRGKETQY
TRBV7-3	TRBJ2-7	ASSLLGGDEQY
TRBV6-6	TRBJ2-5	ASKGVLETQY
TRBV18	TRBJ2-5	ASSPRPPGAQY
TRBV6-5	TRBJ1-2	ASSYVGTYGYT
TRBV28	TRBJ1-5	ASSLPERGLINSNQPQH
TRBV21-1	TRBJ2-1	ASSSTGTSGFDPSNEQF
TRBV7-8	TRBJ2-3	ASSIRSLAGGTDTQY
TRBV12-5	TRBJ2-1	ASGSRGRDRSSYNEQF
TRBV7-3	TRBJ2-6	ASTNLNEGRAGANVLT
TRBV19	TRBJ2-4	ASSTQGAGNIQY
TRBV30	TRBJ1-4	AWNTGFATNEKLF
TRBV28	TRBJ1-2	ATPGENYGYT
TRBV28	TRBJ2-1	ASSRRPHEQF
TRBV11-1	TRBJ2-7	ASSLARLAPTYEQY
TRBV11-2	TRBJ1-1	ASSPAGQGRAEAF
TRBV19	TRBJ1-5	ASSPGTAFRNQPQH
TRBV29-1	TRBJ1-6	SAGGPRQSSYNSPLH
TRBV7-9	TRBJ1-2	ASSLGTGDGYT
TRBV18	TRBJ2-7	ASSPPWDRKYEQY
TRBV9	TRBJ1-2	ASSVGVSSYGYT
TRBV18	TRBJ2-2	ASSTRAVTGELF
TRBV7-9	TRBJ1-1	ASSRGQGRTEAF
TRBV10-3	TRBJ2-7	AISDQGPYEQY
TRBV27	TRBJ2-7	ASSSGGEGSEQY
TRBV6-5	TRBJ1-4	ASATGDKGEKLF
TRBV5-1	TRBJ1-4	ASSPETGGNEKLF
TRBV28	TRBJ2-3	ASEGTSGTADTQY
TRBV5-6	TRBJ2-7	ASSSGRGSEQY
TRBV5-1	TRBJ2-1	ASSLGPGNEQF
TRBV7-7	TRBJ2-2	ASSSGQGAAGELF
TRBV9	TRBJ2-2	ASSPLGQGTGELF
TRBV19	TRBJ2-5	ASRVYHQGRETQY
TRBV6-5	TRBJ2-5	ASSYWGETQY
TRBV6-1	TRBJ2-1	ASSLTPFEQF
TRBV28	TRBJ1-1	ASSSRLPSVSGNTEAF
TRBV5-6	TRBJ2-3	ASSLAGPRSDTQY
TRBV14	TRBJ1-1	ASSLNLGRNTEAF
TRBV30	TRBJ1-5	AWSVQTGNQPQH
TRBV11-3	TRBJ2-2	ASSLGRTGELF
TRBV28	TRBJ2-7	ASRNRVYEQY
TRBV7-9	TRBJ2-2	ASSLGSWAAVNTGELF
TRBV7-8	TRBJ1-4	ASSLVGVSEKLF
TRBV29-1	TRBJ2-7	SVEDLRSGGPYYEQY
TRBV7-9	TRBJ1-2	ASSPSRGSAYGYT
TRBV5-1	TRBJ2-3	ASSLDLARPLSTDTQY
TRBV6-6	TRBJ2-3	ASKFQLSTDTQY
TRBV6-5	TRBJ2-3	ASRPRQGSTDTQY
TRBV10-1	TRBJ1-1	ASSASLNTEAF
TRBV7-9	TRBJ2-1	ASRNSEQF
TRBV7-9	TRBJ1-5	ASSLTALGPQH
TRBV18	TRBJ1-2	ASSTGVGVSGNYGYT
TRBV5-1	TRBJ2-3	ASSLVTSGGGGGTDTQY
TRBV10-3	TRBJ2-5	AISESMETQY
TRBV7-7	TRBJ2-1	ASSLRGSSGYNEQF